The 26 T cell receptor beta chains listed next were all sequenced from one sample in a study of shared clonotypes between healthy human individuals. Sequencing was performed with immunoSEQ multiplex PCR; in TCRdb, only in-frame clones are kept and a portion is missing. The profile shows about 1.1 million clones, approximately 80% of them singletons. The sequenced material came from memory CD4+ T cells from PBMCs. Subset specified: CD45RA-negative fraction. Receptors originate from a man younger than 30 in good health. Some clones in this sample may be carry-over from other donors' samples.

V and J are TRBV5-6 and TRBJ2-7; the match to TRBD2 covers 8 bases. Germline trimming cut 6 bases from V and 3 bases from J; bases unmatched to any gene: 11. The CDR3 length is 15 residues. Per germline, CDR1 SGHDT and CDR2 YYEEEE. CDR3 loop: CASNKFRGGYYEQYF. The CDR3 coding sequence is TGTGCCAGCAACAAATTTCGGGGGGGCTACTACGAGCAGTACTTC.

The chain uses TRBV2 and TRBJ2-5; D unclear. CDR1 is SNHLY, CDR2 FYNNEI, per germline. V was shortened by 5 bases and J by 5 bases, with 6 bases between the two germline ends. The CDR3 is 11 amino acids. The CDR3 reads CASSLEETQYF. CDR3 nucleotide sequence: TGTGCCAGCAGTCTAGAGGAGACCCAGTACTTC.

The chain employs TRBV7-3 and TRBJ1-2; no firm D call. V was cut by 5 bases and J by 5 bases, with 9 bases left in between. The CDR3 sequence is 12 residues long. Looked up from germline, CDR1 is SGHTA and CDR2 is FQGTGA. The CDR3 nucleotides read TGTGCCAGCAGCCGTAGAGGGTATGGCTACACCTTC. Protein sequence: CASSRRGYGYTF.

The chain joins TRBV6-6 to TRBJ1-4; 7 bases line up with TRBD1. CDR3 length: 15 amino acids. J gave up 6 bases and V 4 bases, and 8 bases lay outside the gene matches. CDR1 is MNHNY, CDR2 SVGAGI, per germline (reference sequence). The CDR3 spells CASSSNRGPDEKLFF. CDR3 in DNA: TGTGCCAGCAGTTCTAACAGGGGCCCTGATGAAAAACTGTTTTTT.

The chain joins TRBV5-6 to TRBJ2-2; 11 bases are a match to TRBD2. The length of the CDR3 is 18 residues. Unmatched junction bases numbered 7, after V lost 3 bases and J lost 0 bases. The germline CDR1 and CDR2 sequences are SGHDT and YYEEEE. The chain's CDR3 is CASSYLAGGRANTGELFF. In nucleotides, the CDR3 is TGTGCCAGCAGCTATCTAGCGGGAGGTCGGGCGAACACCGGGGAGCTGTTTTTT.

The chain carries TRBV9 and TRBJ2-1; TRBD2 aligns across 7 bases. V trimming: 4 bases; J trimming: 4 bases; junction bases outside the gene matches: 8. Germline V gene sequence: CDR1 SGDLS, CDR2 YYNGEE. This CDR3 has 15 residues. The CDR3 region has the DNA TGTGCCAGCAGCCCCCGGGACTACGCTTACAATGAGCAGTTCTTC. Translated: CASSPRDYAYNEQFF. The full variable domain, its missing parts supplied by reference TRBV9 and TRBJ2-1, is DSGVTQTPKHLITATGQRVTLRCSPRSGDLSVYWYQQSLDQGLQFLIQYYNGEERAKGNILERFSAQQFPDLHSELNLSSLELGDSALYFCASSPRDYAYNEQFFGPGTRLTVL.

This clone appeared a single time. Additional DNA sequences in this sample encode the identical CDR3. The chain joins TRBV28 to TRBJ2-3; no clear D gene. Between the trimmed V and J ends, which lost 9 bases and 2 bases, there was a span of 9 bases. The CDR3 spans 12 residues. The germline gives CDR1 MDHEN, CDR2 SYDVKM. CDR3 in DNA: TGTGCCAGTAGACGATCCACAGATACGCAGTATTTT. Protein: CASRRSTDTQYF. The variable domain in full, with the rest retrieved from reference TRBV28 and TRBJ2-3, is DVKVTQSSRYLVKRTGEKVFLECVQDMDHENMFWYRQDPGLGLRLIYFSYDVKMKEKGDIPEGYSVSREKKERFSLILESASTNQTSMYLCASRRSTDTQYFGPGTRLTVL.

The chain uses TRBV5-6 and TRBJ1-2; D is possibly TRBD1 (6 bases). V lost 4 bases and J lost 8, with 15 bases in between. CDR3 length equals 13 residues. CDR1 is SGHDT, CDR2 YYEEEE, per germline. The CDR3 DNA reads TGTGCCAGCAGCCCACAGGGTACTAACGGCTACACCTTC. Translating it yields CASSPQGTNGYTF.

A note on this clone: Other DNA sequences in the same sample also yield this CDR3. CDR3 residues: CASSLGQGSDEQYF. DNA of the CDR3: TGCGCCAGCAGCTTGGGTCAGGGGAGCGACGAGCAGTACTTC. The chain recombines TRBV5-1 with TRBJ2-7; D might be TRBD1 (6 bases). CDR1 is SGHRS and CDR2 is YFSETQ in the germline V gene. V lost 0 bases and J lost 5, with 12 bases in between. The length of the CDR3 is 14 residues. Variable domain in full (rest from reference TRBV5-1 and TRBJ2-7): KAGVTQTPRYLIKTRGQQVTLSCSPISGHRSVSWYQQTPGQGLQFLFEYFSETQRNKGNFPGRFSGRQFSNSRSEMNVSTLELGDSALYLCASSLGQGSDEQYFGPGTRLTVT.

In nucleotides, the CDR3 is TGTGCCAGTAGTATTGGGTCAGACAGGGAGGATCAGCCCCAGCATTTT. This sequence encodes CASSIGSDREDQPQHF. V and J are TRBV19 and TRBJ1-5; 7 nucleotides align to TRBD1. The CDR3 is made up of 16 amino acids. Germline V CDR1 and CDR2: LNHDA, SQIVND (reference sequence). With 3 bases clipped from V and 5 bases from J, the junction kept 10 bases outside the gene matches.

In the case of this clone: A read error is the likely source, as a far larger clone sits one nucleotide away. This chain's CDR3 is CASSNTDTQYF. The CDR3 nucleotides read TGTGCCAGCAGTAACACAGATACGCAGTATTTT. V and J are TRBV25-1 and TRBJ2-3; D gene uncertain. This CDR3 is built from 11 residues. From germline, CDR1 is MGHDK and CDR2 SYGVNS. The V and J ends lost 5 bases and 2 bases respectively, with 2 bases between them.

This chain connects TRBV2 to TRBJ1-1; 9 bases align to TRBD1. Germline V gene sequence: CDR1 SNHLY, CDR2 FYNNEI. The CDR3 length is 13 residues. CDR3 sequence (DNA): TGTGCGGGGGGACAGGGATCGGGCACTGAAGCTTTCTTT. This codes for CAGGQGSGTEAFF. Using reference TRBV2 and TRBJ1-1 for the parts outside the CDR3, the full variable domain is EPEVTQTPSHQVTQMGQEVILRCVPISNHLYFYWYRQILGQKVEFLVSFYNNEISEKSEIFDDQFSVERPDGSNFTLKIRSTKLEDSAMYFCAGGQGSGTEAFFGQGTRLTVV.

The chain recombines TRBV5-1 with TRBJ2-6; the D gene is possibly TRBD2 (6 bases). This CDR3 is 14 amino acids long. V gave up 6 bases and J gave up 9 bases, with 16 bases separating them. Germline V gene data show CDR1 as SGHRS and CDR2 as YFSETQ. The CDR3 DNA reads TGCGCCAGCACCCCCGAAAGGGGAGGCAACGTCCTGACTTTC. Translated: CASTPERGGNVLTF.

The chain combines TRBV2 with TRBJ2-5; D is perhaps TRBD2 (6 bases). The germline CDR1 and CDR2 sequences are SNHLY and FYNNEI. V lost 5 bases and J 11 bases, leaving 21 bases between the germline ends. This CDR3 has 14 amino acids. CDR3 loop: CASSTLGPPGEQYF. CDR3 DNA sequence: TGTGCCAGCAGTACCTTAGGCCCGCCGGGAGAGCAGTACTTC.

The chain recombines TRBV28 with TRBJ2-7; no clear D gene. V was cut by 7 bases and J by 3 bases, with 13 bases left in between. The CDR3 is 13 residues long. CDR1 and CDR2 (germline): MDHEN, SYDVKM. The CDR3 nucleotides read TGTGCCAGCACCCCGGCGGCTCTCTACGAGCAGTACTTC. It is translated as CASTPAALYEQYF.

The chain is built from TRBV6-1 and TRBJ2-7; 9 bases match TRBD2. Germline V CDR1 and CDR2: MNHNS, SASEGT. CDR3 length: 15 residues. J lost 5 bases, V lost 3 bases, and 8 bases had no gene match. CDR3 loop: CASSEISGSKDEQYF. CDR3 in DNA: TGTGCCAGCAGTGAGATTAGCGGGAGTAAAGACGAGCAGTACTTC.

The V call is TRBV5-1, the J call TRBJ2-5; TRBD1 aligns across 9 bases. Germline CDR1 and CDR2: SGHRS and YFSETQ. The CDR3 totals 15 residues. The trim removed 2 bases at V and 5 bases at J, leaving 7 bases unmatched. CDR3 protein: CASSLTGTGMETQYF. The CDR3 DNA reads as TGCGCCAGCAGCTTAACCGGGACAGGGATGGAGACCCAGTACTTC.

This clone came up once. The gene calls are TRBV19 and TRBJ2-1, with D unclear. V gave up 4 bases and J gave up 10 bases, with 8 bases separating them. Germline V gene data show CDR1 as LNHDA and CDR2 as SQIVND (reference sequence). The CDR3 runs 11 residues. The chain's CDR3 is CASSNMGEQFF. CDR3 nucleotide sequence: TGTGCCAGTAGTAACATGGGGGAGCAGTTCTTC.

This clone was seen only a few times. The chain carries TRBV4-1 and TRBJ2-2; D assignment may be TRBD1 or TRBD2 (5 bases each). V lost 1 base to trimming and J lost 0 bases, with 9 bases between them. Germline loops: CDR1 MGHRA, CDR2 YSYEKL. This CDR3 contains 16 residues. CDR3: CASSQARGANTGELFF. In DNA form, the CDR3 reads TGCGCCAGCAGCCAAGCCAGAGGGGCGAACACCGGGGAGCTGTTTTTT.

The chain employs TRBV5-6 and TRBJ2-3; the match to TRBD1 covers 8 bases. In germline, CDR1 is SGHDT, CDR2 YYEEEE. The J segment lost 5 bases and the V segment lost 0 bases, leaving 8 bases of the junction unmatched. The CDR3 length is 16 residues. In DNA form, the CDR3 reads TGTGCCAGCAGCTTGGTTGGTGACAGGGGTAAAGATACGCAGTATTTT. The encoded protein is CASSLVGDRGKDTQYF.

The V gene is TRBV2, the J gene TRBJ2-7, with a weak D call TRBD2 (5 bases). Germline assignment: CDR1 SNHLY and CDR2 FYNNEI. This CDR3 is 13 amino acids long. V lost 6 bases and J lost 2, with 11 bases in between. CDR3 coding DNA: TGTGCCAGCAGAGGGAGAGTTACCTACGAGCAGTACTTC. Translated, it gives CASRGRVTYEQYF.

V gene TRBV3-2 combines with J gene TRBJ2-7. TRBV3-2 is a recognized pseudogene. The CDR3 consists of 8 residues. The CDR3 loop reads CASSQPSF. The CDR3 region has the DNA TGTGCCAGCAGCCAGCCTTCCTTC.

Notes on this clone: This same CDR3 is encoded by further DNA sequences in the sample. The chain employs TRBV5-4 and TRBJ2-7; 9 bases align to TRBD2. Trimming cost V 3 bases and J 3 bases; bases outside gene matches: 4. The CDR3 runs to 14 residues. From germline, CDR1 is SGHNT and CDR2 YYREEE (reference sequence). The CDR3 DNA is TGTGCCAGCAGCTCGACTAGCGGTAGCTACGAGCAGTACTTC. It is translated as CASSSTSGSYEQYF.

The chain combines TRBV28 with TRBJ1-2, with D possibly TRBD1 on 5 matching bases. The CDR3 contains 12 residues. Looked up from germline, CDR1 is MDHEN and CDR2 is SYDVKM. V shed 7 bases and J shed 8 bases, with 14 bases lying between them. CDR3 sequence: CASITGGSGYTF. In DNA, the CDR3 is TGTGCCAGCATTACTGGGGGGTCGGGCTACACCTTC.

This clone was counted once. V usage is TRBV5-1 and J usage is TRBJ2-7; D is possibly TRBD1 (5 bases). Germline CDR1 reads SGHRS; CDR2 reads YFSETQ. Trimming cost V 4 bases and J 2 bases, with 10 bases left between them. CDR3 length equals 13 residues. The CDR3 loop is CASSADNTYEQYF. CDR3 bases: TGCGCCAGCAGCGCGGACAACACCTACGAGCAGTACTTC.

This clone turned up a few times. This rearrangement joins TRBV5-4 to TRBJ1-2, with D possibly matching TRBD1 (5 bases). Trimming pared 5 bases from V and 6 bases from J, leaving 23 bases between. Germline assignment: CDR1 SGHNT and CDR2 YYREEE (reference sequence). CDR3 length equals 16 residues. DNA of the CDR3: TGTGCCAGCAGTCCGGGCCTTCACCGAGGAGGGGATGGCTACACCTTC. It yields the protein CASSPGLHRGGDGYTF.